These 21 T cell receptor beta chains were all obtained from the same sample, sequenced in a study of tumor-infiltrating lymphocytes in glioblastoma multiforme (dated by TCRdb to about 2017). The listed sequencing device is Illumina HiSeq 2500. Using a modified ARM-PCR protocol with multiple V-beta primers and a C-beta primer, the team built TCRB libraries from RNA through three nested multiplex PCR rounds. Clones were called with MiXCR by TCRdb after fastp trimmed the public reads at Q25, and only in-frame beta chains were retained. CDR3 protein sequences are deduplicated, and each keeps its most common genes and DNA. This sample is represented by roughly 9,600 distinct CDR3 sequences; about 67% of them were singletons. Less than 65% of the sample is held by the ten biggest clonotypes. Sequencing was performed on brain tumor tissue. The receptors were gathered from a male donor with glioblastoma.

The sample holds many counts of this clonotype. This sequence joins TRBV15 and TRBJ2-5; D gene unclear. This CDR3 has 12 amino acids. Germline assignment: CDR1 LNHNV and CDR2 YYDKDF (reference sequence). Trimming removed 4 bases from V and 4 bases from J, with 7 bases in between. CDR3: CATSKDRETQYF. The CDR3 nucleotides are TGTGCCACCAGCAAAGACCGAGAGACCCAGTACTTC.

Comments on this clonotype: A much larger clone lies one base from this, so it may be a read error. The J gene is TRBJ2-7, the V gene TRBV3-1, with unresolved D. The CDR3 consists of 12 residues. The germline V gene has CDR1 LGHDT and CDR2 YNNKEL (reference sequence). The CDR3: CANSPGPTEQYF. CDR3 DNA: TGTGCCAACAGCCCGGGCCCGACCGAGCAGTACTTC.

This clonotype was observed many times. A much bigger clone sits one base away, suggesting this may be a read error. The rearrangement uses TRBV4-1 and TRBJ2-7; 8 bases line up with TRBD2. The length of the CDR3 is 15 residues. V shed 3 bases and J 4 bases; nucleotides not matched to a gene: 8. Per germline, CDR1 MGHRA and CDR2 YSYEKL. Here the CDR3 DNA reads TGCGCCAGCAGCCACACTCGGGAGGGCGTTTACGAGCAGTACTTC. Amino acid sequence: CASSHTREGVYEQYF.

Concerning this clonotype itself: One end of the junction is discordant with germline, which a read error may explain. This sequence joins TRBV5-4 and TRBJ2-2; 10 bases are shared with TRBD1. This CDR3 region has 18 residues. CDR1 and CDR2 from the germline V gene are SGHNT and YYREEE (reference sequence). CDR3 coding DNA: TGTCCCAGCAGTACCGACCGGGACAGGGGTGTGGACACCGGGGAGCTGTTTTTT. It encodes CPSSTDRDRGVDTGELFF.

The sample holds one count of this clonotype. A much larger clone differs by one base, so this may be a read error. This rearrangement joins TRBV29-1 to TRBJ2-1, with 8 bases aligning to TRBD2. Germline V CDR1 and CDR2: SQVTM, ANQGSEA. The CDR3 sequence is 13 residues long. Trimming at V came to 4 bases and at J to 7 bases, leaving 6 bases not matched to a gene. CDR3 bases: TGCAGCGTTGTACTAGCGGCGGGGAATGAGCAGTTCTTC. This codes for CSVVLAAGNEQFF.

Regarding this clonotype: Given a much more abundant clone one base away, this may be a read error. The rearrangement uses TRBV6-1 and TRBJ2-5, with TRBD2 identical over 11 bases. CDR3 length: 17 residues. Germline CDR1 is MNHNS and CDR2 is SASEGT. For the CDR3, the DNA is TGTGCCAGCAATGAAGCCGGAAGACTAGCGGGAATGGAGACCCAGTACTTC. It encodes CASNEAGRLAGMETQYF.

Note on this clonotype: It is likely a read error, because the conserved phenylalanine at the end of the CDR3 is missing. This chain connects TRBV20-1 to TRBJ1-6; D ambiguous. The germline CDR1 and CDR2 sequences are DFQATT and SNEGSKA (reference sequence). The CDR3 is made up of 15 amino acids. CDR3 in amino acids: CNARGRGSVSSPLHL. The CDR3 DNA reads TGCAATGCTAGAGGGCGGGGTTCCGTGAGTTCACCCCTCCACCTT.

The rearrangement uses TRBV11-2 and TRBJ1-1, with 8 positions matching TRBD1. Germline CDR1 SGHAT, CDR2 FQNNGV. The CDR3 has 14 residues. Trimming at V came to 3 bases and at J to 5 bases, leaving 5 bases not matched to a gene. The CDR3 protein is CASSLTGVGTEAFF. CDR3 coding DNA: TGTGCCAGCAGCTTGACAGGGGTAGGAACTGAAGCTTTCTTT.

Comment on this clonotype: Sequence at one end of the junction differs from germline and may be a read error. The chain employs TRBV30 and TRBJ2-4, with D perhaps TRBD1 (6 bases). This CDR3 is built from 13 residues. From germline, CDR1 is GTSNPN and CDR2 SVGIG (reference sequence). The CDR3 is CASPGQGKSIQYF. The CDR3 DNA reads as TGTGCCAGCCCGGGACAAGGGAAAAGCATTCAGTACTTC.

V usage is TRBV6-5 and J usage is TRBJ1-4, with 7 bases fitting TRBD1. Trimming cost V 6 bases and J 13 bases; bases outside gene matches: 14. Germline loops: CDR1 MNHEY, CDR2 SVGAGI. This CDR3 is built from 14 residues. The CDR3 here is CASRQGGGDERLFF. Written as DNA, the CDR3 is TGTGCCAGCAGGCAGGGGGGAGGTGATGAGAGACTGTTTTTT.

Here the CDR3 reads CSAPTEGGLTQYF. The CDR3 region has the DNA TGCAGTGCCCCTACGGAAGGGGGGTTGACCCAGTACTTC. J is TRBJ2-5 and V is TRBV20-1; the D gene could be TRBD1 or TRBD2 (6 bases each). Trimming pared 6 bases from V and 7 bases from J, leaving 18 bases between. The germline V gene has CDR1 DFQATT and CDR2 SNEGSKA (reference sequence). There are 13 residues in the CDR3.

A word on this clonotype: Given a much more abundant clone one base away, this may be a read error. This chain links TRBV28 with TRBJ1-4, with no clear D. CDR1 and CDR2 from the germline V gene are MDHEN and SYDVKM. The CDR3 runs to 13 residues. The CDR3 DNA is TGTGCCAGCCTCGGAGGGAGTAATGAAAAACTGCTTTTT. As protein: CASLGGSNEKLLF.

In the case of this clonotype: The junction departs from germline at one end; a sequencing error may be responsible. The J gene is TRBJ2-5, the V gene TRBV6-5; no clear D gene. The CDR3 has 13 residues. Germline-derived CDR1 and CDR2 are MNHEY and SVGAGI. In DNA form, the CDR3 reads TGTGCCGGCAGTTCCAGCAGCTTGAAGACCCAGTACTTC. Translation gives CAGSSSSLKTQYF.

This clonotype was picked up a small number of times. The CDR3 coding sequence is TGCAGTGCTGACCTTCGACTAGCGGGAGGAAACACCGGGGAGCTGTTTTTT. Translation gives CSADLRLAGGNTGELFF. The chain links TRBV20-1 to TRBJ2-2, with 13 bases that match TRBD2. The V gene end was trimmed by 5 bases and the J gene end by 2 bases; junction bases not matched to a gene: 8. CDR3 length: 17 residues. The germline CDR1 and CDR2 sequences are DFQATT and SNEGSKA (reference sequence).

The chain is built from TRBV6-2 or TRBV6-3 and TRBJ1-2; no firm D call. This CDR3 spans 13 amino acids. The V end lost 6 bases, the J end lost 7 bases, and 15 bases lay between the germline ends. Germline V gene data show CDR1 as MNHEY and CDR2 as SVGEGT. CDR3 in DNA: TGTGCCAGCAGAAGCGACCCGGCAAGTGGCTACACCTTC. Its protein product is CASRSDPASGYTF.

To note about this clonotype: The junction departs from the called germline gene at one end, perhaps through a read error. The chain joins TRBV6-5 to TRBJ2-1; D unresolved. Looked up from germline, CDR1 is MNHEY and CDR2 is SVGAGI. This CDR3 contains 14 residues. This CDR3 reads CAGSYGPGFGEHLF. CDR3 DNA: TGTGCCGGCAGTTACGGGCCGGGCTTCGGTGAGCACCTCTTC.

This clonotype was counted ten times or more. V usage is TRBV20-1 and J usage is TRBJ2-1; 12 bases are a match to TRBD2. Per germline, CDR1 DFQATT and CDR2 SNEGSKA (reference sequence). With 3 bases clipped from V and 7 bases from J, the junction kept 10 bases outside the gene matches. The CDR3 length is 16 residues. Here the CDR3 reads CSASRPRLAGVNEQFF. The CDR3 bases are TGCAGTGCTAGTCGACCGAGACTAGCGGGAGTGAATGAGCAGTTCTTC.

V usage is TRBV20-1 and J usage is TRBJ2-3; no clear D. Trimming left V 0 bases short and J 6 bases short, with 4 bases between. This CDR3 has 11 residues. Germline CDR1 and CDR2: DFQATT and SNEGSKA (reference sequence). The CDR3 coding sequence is TGCAGTGCTAGAGATTCGGATACGCAGTATTTT. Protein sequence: CSARDSDTQYF.

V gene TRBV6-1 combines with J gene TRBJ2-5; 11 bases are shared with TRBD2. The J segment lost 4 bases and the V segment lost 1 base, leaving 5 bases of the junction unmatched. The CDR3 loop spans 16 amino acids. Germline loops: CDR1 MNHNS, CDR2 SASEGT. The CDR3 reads CASSEVIAGGRETQYF. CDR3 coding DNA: TGTGCCAGCAGTGAAGTGATAGCGGGAGGGCGAGAGACCCAGTACTTC.

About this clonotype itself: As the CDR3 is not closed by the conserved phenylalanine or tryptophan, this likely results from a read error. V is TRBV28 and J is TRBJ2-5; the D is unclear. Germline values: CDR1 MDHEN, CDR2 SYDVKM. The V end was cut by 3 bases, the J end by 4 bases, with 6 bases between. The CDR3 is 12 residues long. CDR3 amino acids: CASSLILETQYC. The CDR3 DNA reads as TGTGCCAGCAGTTTGATTTTAGAGACCCAGTACTGC.

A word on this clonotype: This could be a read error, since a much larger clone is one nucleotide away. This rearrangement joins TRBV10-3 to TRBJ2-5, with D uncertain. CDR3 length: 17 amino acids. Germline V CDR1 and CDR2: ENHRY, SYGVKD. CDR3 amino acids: CAISEIVGRSAQETQCF. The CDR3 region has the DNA TGTGCCATCAGTGAGATTGTAGGCAGGAGTGCCCAAGAGACCCAGTGCTTC.